What follows is one T cell receptor (beta chain) and its context. Its antigen is currently unknown. Specified treatment: oral pan-JAK inhibitor, 5-10 mg twice daily. Researchers gathered lesional scalp punch biopsies and peripheral blood from patients with alopecia areata. The entry originates in a study of CD8+ T cells in alopecia areata. Study at large: For the treated group, dosing was oral tofacitinib at 5 to 10 mg twice daily. Percent affected scalp area, the SALT score, rated treated patients' severity. The study, taken as a whole, reports: Many expanded lesional clones stayed in scalp and blood while on tofacitinib.

Extraction of RNA preceded its reverse transcription into cDNA, which served as the sequencing template. Some clones are missing from TCRdb's copy, which holds only in-frame ones; the method was immunoSEQ multiplex PCR. Of about 87,000 clones listed, 70% to 85% were seen once; the top ten hold around a sixth. This receptor was identified in a human donor with alopecia areata. Here the sequenced sample was CD8+ T cells sorted from blood, taken at week 44, from a patient treated with tofacitinib.

CDR3 nucleotide sequence: TGTGCCAGCAGCCTCGGACAGGGCCTCGAAAAACTGTTTTTT. It specifies CASSLGQGLEKLFF. This chain uses TRBV13 with TRBJ1-4; 8 nucleotides agree with TRBD1. Trimming removed 5 bases from V and 8 bases from J; junction bases left unmatched: 7. In germline, CDR1 is PRHDT, CDR2 FYEKMQ (reference sequence). The CDR3 has 14 residues.